These 2 T cell receptor beta chains came from one sample sequenced in a study of a mutant IDH1 vaccine in newly diagnosed glioma. The protocol was immunoSEQ multiplex PCR, while the TCRdb copy is restricted to in-frame clones and leaves out a portion. The table lists about 37,000 clones, roughly 83% of them singletons. Time point meaning: week 5, during vaccination. Each vaccine dose was 300 ug of mutant IDH1 20-mer peptide, with topical imiquimod. Their specific antigens are unknown. The sequencing used PBMCs, collected from a glioma patient whose treatment included an IDH1 peptide vaccine. The receptors shown here come from a man aged 25 to 45 with glioma.

This clone showed up just once. This sequence joins TRBV12-5 and TRBJ1-5; no definite D call. V lost 5 bases and J 0 bases, leaving 23 bases between the germline ends. The CDR3 has 19 amino acids. The V gene's germline CDR1 is LGHNT and CDR2 FRNRAP. Here the CDR3 reads CASGPWVGLRTYSNQPQHF. The CDR3 DNA is TGTGCTAGTGGTCCCTGGGTCGGTCTTCGGACTTATAGCAATCAGCCCCAGCATTTT.

V is TRBV14 and J is TRBJ2-7; 10 bases are a match to TRBD2. The germline V gene has CDR1 SGHDN and CDR2 FVKESK. The CDR3 extends over 17 amino acids. V shed 6 bases, J shed 5 bases, and the junction held 16 bases outside the gene matches. For the CDR3, the DNA is TGTGCCAGCAGGGAAAAGCGGGAGGGCCACGAGATCCACGAGCAGTACTTC. This sequence encodes CASREKREGHEIHEQYF.